The 10 T cell receptor beta chains presented below share a single source sample, sequenced in a study of T cell responses to AZD1222 COVID-19 vaccine. Repertoires were generated with immunoSEQ multiplex PCR, while TCRdb's copy carries only in-frame clones and drops some. This sample has over 100,000 clones; 70% to 90% occur once, and the top ten carry 6.5% to 8.5%. Specimen: peripheral blood, collected 28 days after the second dose of the MenACWY control vaccine. The receptors come from an adult who received the MenACWY meningococcal vaccine as a control.

This clone turned up a few times. This sequence joins TRBV5-4 and TRBJ1-1; D gene ambiguous. Germline V gives CDR1 SGHNT, CDR2 YYREEE (reference sequence). V was trimmed by 2 bases and J by 0 bases, leaving 11 bases between them. The CDR3 is 15 amino acids. The CDR3 sequence is CASSLNDRLNTEAFF. CDR3 nucleotide sequence: TGTGCCAGCAGCTTAAATGACCGACTGAACACTGAAGCTTTCTTT.

This sequence joins TRBV5-1 and TRBJ2-5; 8 positions agree with TRBD1. Germline V gene data show CDR1 as SGHRS and CDR2 as YFSETQ. V lost 6 bases and J lost 4; bases outside the gene matches: 8. CDR3 length equals 14 residues. This chain's CDR3 is CASNFQGAPETQYF. CDR3 bases: TGCGCCAGCAACTTCCAGGGGGCTCCAGAGACCCAGTACTTC.

The gene calls are TRBV7-2 and TRBJ1-1, with TRBD1 identical over 8 bases. The CDR3 has 15 amino acids. V was clipped by 4 bases and J by 0 bases; unmatched bases: 4. Germline assignment: CDR1 SGHTA and CDR2 FQGNSA. The CDR3 bases are TGTGCCAGCAGCTCCCGGGACAGGATGAACACTGAAGCTTTCTTT. Encoded protein: CASSSRDRMNTEAFF.

The CDR3 region is CAWSVQAGGETQYF. CDR3 in DNA: TGTGCCTGGAGTGTACAAGCGGGAGGGGAGACCCAGTACTTC. V is TRBV30 and J is TRBJ2-5, with 10 bases that match TRBD2. CDR1 and CDR2 (germline): GTSNPN, SVGIG (reference sequence). The CDR3 is 14 amino acids. V shed 0 bases, J shed 5 bases, and the junction held 3 bases outside the gene matches.

V is TRBV18 and J is TRBJ2-7; TRBD1 aligns across 8 bases. CDR1 KGHSH and CDR2 LQKENI come from the germline V gene. After removal of 3 bases from V and 2 bases from J, the junction contained 3 bases not matched to a gene. This CDR3 region has 14 residues. CDR3 loop: CASSPGQVTYEQYF. The CDR3 region has the DNA TGTGCCAGCTCACCGGGACAGGTGACCTACGAGCAGTACTTC.

The chain uses TRBV6-5 and TRBJ2-3, with D perhaps matching TRBD2 (6 bases). The V end lost 10 bases, the J end lost 0 bases, and 14 bases lay between the germline ends. This CDR3 is 14 amino acids long. Per germline, CDR1 MNHEY and CDR2 SVGAGI. The CDR3 DNA sequence: TGTGCCACGGACCGGGACTTTAGCACAGATACGCAGTATTTT. Translation: CATDRDFSTDTQYF.

V is TRBV6-5 and J is TRBJ2-1; D may be TRBD2 (5 bases). The CDR3 covers 12 residues. The germline V gene has CDR1 MNHEY and CDR2 SVGAGI. Trimming left V 10 bases short and J 7 bases short, with 14 bases between. The DNA of the CDR3 is TGTGCCACCCTCGGGGTTAAGAATGAGCAGTTCTTC. This codes for CATLGVKNEQFF.

In this sample, this clone turned up a few times. This chain links TRBV25-1 with TRBJ2-2; 9 bases are a match to TRBD1. With V trimmed by 6 bases and J by 6 bases, 5 bases remained unmatched. Per the germline V gene, CDR1 is MGHDK and CDR2 is SYGVNS. The CDR3 has 14 residues. The CDR3 is CASRKGQGPGELFF. CDR3 nucleotide sequence: TGTGCCAGCAGGAAGGGACAGGGCCCCGGGGAGCTGTTTTTT.

The chain is built from TRBV12-5 and TRBJ2-1, with 7 bases matching TRBD1. V lost 2 bases and J lost 8; bases outside the gene matches: 9. This CDR3 region has 15 residues. Germline CDR1 reads LGHNT; CDR2 reads FRNRAP. CDR3 residues: CASGLSGQALHEQFF. CDR3 nucleotide sequence: TGTGCTAGTGGTTTGTCAGGACAGGCTTTGCATGAGCAGTTCTTC.

This clone was seen more than once but under ten times. The V and J genes are TRBV28 and TRBJ1-2; possibly TRBD1 for D (6 bases). The V end was cut by 4 bases, the J end by 4 bases, with 10 bases between. The CDR3 totals 13 residues. Looked up from germline, CDR1 is MDHEN and CDR2 is SYDVKM. The chain's CDR3 is CASSSADSYGYTF. The CDR3 DNA reads as TGTGCCAGCAGTTCGGCGGACAGCTATGGCTACACCTTC.